Reported below is one T cell receptor beta chain. This clone was counted once. Its cognate antigen has yet to be identified. Base qualities are not recorded, but no much larger clone differs from it by a single base. The cysteine opens and the phenylalanine closes a CDR3 of 13 amino acids. Here the CDR3 DNA is all that survives: 39 bases in frame from base 1. In the germline V gene, CDR1 corresponds to MNHNS and CDR2 to SASEGT. V and J are trimmed by 6 bases and 4 bases, and the gene matches miss 2 bases of the junction. Healthy HIV-negative adults with no recently reported acute infections or vaccinations were included as donors. All donors were Caucasian adults living in Nashville, Tennessee, USA. CD4+ T cells were enriched by magnetic negative selection; naive cells were then positively selected on CD45RA, and the negative fraction formed the memory subset. Blood was collected by leukapheresis, and PBMCs were isolated by Ficoll-Histopaque density gradient centrifugation and then cryopreserved in liquid nitrogen vapor phase. Analytical flow cytometry was used to check the purity and quantity of each magnetically sorted T cell population. Genomic DNA was isolated from every sorted fraction and measured by UV absorbance on a Nanodrop 2000c.

The data derive from a study of shared clonotypes between healthy human individuals (TCRdb year 2020). Regarding the research as a whole: Three men and a couple of women, aged 18 to 49 years, made up the cohort. For each donor, CD4 naive and CD4 memory were each given three plates, CD8 naive was given two plates, and CD8 memory was given one plate. The study deeply sequenced blood TCR repertoires of 5 or 6 healthy adults to estimate repertoire size and the extent of clonotype sharing between individuals. To increase sequencing depth and limit assay-specific biases, different laboratories used diverse techniques to prepare libraries and sequence TCR repertoires. Per donor, leukapheresis produced somewhere between about 0.8 and 9.5 billion PBMCs.

Using the deep immunoSEQ assay, TCR CDR3 regions were amplified from genomic DNA by multiplex PCR. Extracted genomic DNA from each cell subset was spread evenly across all wells of several immunoSEQ 96-well plates, with each plate serving as a replicate. For sorted subsets, approximately 0.2 ug of genomic DNA, equivalent to some 30,000 T cell genomes, went into each replicate PCR. Purified libraries were measured with a Qubit 3.0 fluorometer, size-checked on a Bioanalyzer 2100, and measured again with the KAPA Library Quantification kit. Every immunoSEQ 96-well plate was sequenced on a separate single-read 150-cycle Illumina NextSeq 550 flow cell. The authors processed their data as follows. Because the immunoSEQ output included only junctional sequences and no quality scores, the filtering could not be the same as the filtering used for full-length reads. Sequences were annotated with PyIR, a Python wrapper for IgBLAST v1.9, using IMGT germline references to assign V/J genes and CDR3. Reads with weak V/J assignments (E-value above 1e-6), missing CDR3, stop codons, out-of-frame junctions, or ambiguous translated residues were removed. V3J clonotypes were defined by identical inferred V gene, J gene, and CDR3 amino acid sequence. Percentage overlap between repertoires was calculated by dividing the number of shared unique clonotypes by the size of the smaller repertoire. Three approaches were used to assess repertoire richness: RTK rarefaction, the Chao1 estimator, and Recon v2.1 estimates of unobserved clonotypes. Generation probabilities for all TCRbeta clonotypes obtained by the gDNA method from several donors were computed using OLGA. TCRdb carries this immuneACCESS record with in-frame sequences only. Its versions omit some clonotypes, under half of them owing to an unresolved V gene in the studies checked, with the rest unexplained. V, J and clone size derive from that table, while D and trimming were established from the DNA sequence. The sample table contains about a million clones; only one count was recorded for 77% of them. The ten largest clonotypes hold roughly 0.83% of the sample.

What the work shows at the level of the full study, not this receptor alone: Sampling was restricted to blood, and TCR repertoires in tissues likely differ from the TCR repertoires found in blood. Estimated clonotype richness was generally larger for naive than for memory subsets. Pairwise subsampling indicated that sequencing depth was expected to affect the degree of clonotype sharing among donors. Sharing across a few donors was observed for about 5% of naive CD4, over 3% of naive CD8, about 2.5% of memory CD4, and roughly 0.4% of memory CD8 clonotypes. Even with the large sequencing depth, rarefaction of the sorted-subset datasets indicated that sequencing was incomplete. Because the study included a small number of donors, the genetic and exposure-history diversity represented was limited. Compared with non-shared clonotypes, clonotypes shared by all four sorted-subset donors had higher generation probabilities.

The chain is encoded by TRBV6-1 joined to TRBJ1-4, with 7 bases matching TRBD1. The sequence came from a man between 18 and 35 years old in good health. Some clones in this sample may be carry-over from other donors' samples. Sequencing was carried out using memory CD4+ T cells from PBMCs. This specimen's cell subset or site label, per the study, means: CD45RA-negative fraction. The CDR3 sequence is CASSRGINEKLFF. The bases read TGTGCCAGCAGCAGGGGGATTAATGAAAAACTGTTTTTT.